These T cell receptor beta chains were read from a single sample in a study of patients and donors after allogeneic stem cell transplantation. A single record per CDR3 protein comes from TCRdb applying MiXCR to the RT-PCR reads. The data show 200,000 to 250,000 distinct CDR3 sequences, with more than 35% seen just once and roughly 12% held by the top ten. Specimen: blood, either unsorted or a sorted T cell fraction (not recorded which). Source of these receptors: a human donor who was either an allogeneic HSCT recipient or a stem cell or donor lymphocyte infusion donor (not recorded which). It is not recorded whose cells these are; they may come from a transplant donor. The CDR3 runs from the conserved cysteine through the conserved F or W. Each record gives: J gene, clone size, V gene, D gene, CDR3 DNA, CDR3 protein. A D gene is named only where the DNA matches it firmly. Size values are once, few and many counts, or a class for expanded clones, and some rows have none.

TRBJ2-2 - TRBV5-1 - TGCGCCAGCAGCTTGAGGGCCAGCGGGGAGCTGTTTTTT CASSLRASGELFF
TRBJ1-6 - TRBV5-5 TRBD1 TGTGCCAGCAGCTCTTACAGGGGGCATAATTCACCCCTCCACTTT CASSSYRGHNSPLHF
TRBJ1-6 few TRBV7-2 - TGTGCCAGCAGCTTATCCGGGGGACTGGGCAATTCACCCCTCCACTTT CASSLSGGLGNSPLHF
TRBJ1-1 - TRBV29-1 TRBD1 TGCAGCGGGACGGACAGGGGTGGGACTGAAGCTTTCTTT CSGTDRGGTEAFF
TRBJ2-3 - TRBV11-2 TRBD2 TGTGCCAGCAGCTTACTTCCTAGCGGGGCGAGAGATACGCAGTATTTT CASSLLPSGARDTQYF
TRBJ1-1 - TRBV7-9 - TGTGCCAGCAGCTTAGCGACGGGGACTGAAGCTTTCTTT CASSLATGTEAFF
TRBJ1-1 - TRBV28 - TGTGCCAGCACCCGCTGGGGATCTGAAGCTTTCTTT CASTRWGSEAFF
TRBJ1-2 - TRBV7-8 TRBD1 TGTGCCAGCAGCTTAGCGCGGGGGACAGCTAACTATGGCTACACCTTC CASSLARGTANYGYTF
TRBJ1-3 - TRBV4-1 - TGCGCCAGCAGCCCCCGGACAGACTCTGGAAACACCATATATTTT CASSPRTDSGNTIYF
TRBJ1-1 few TRBV25-1 - TGTGCCAGCAGTCAGACCGGCTGGGACACTGAAGCTTTCTTT CASSQTGWDTEAFF